This section outlines one T cell receptor beta chain sequence together with its context. The sample originates from a study of blood T cell repertoires in COVID-19. This CDR3 has 17 residues. The V and J ends lost 7 bases and 0 bases respectively, with 19 bases between them. CDR1 LGHNT and CDR2 FRNRAP come from the germline V gene. Under the authors' procedure: Estimated nucleated cell counts came from reference gene primer amplification. Here immunoSEQ multiplex PCR was the method, and the copy in TCRdb shows in-frame clones only, minus some. D and trimming come from the DNA, and the V and J calls and clone size come from that table. The table lists fewer than 150,000 clones, more than 75% of them singletons.

The sequencing input was peripheral blood. The origin of this receptor is a middle-aged woman with acute or convalescent COVID-19. This chain joins TRBV12-5 and TRBJ1-5; D gene uncertain. The CDR3 region has the DNA TGTGCTAGTGCCTCAACTGGACCCGACTATAGCAATCAGCCCCAGCATTTT. Amino acids: CASASTGPDYSNQPQHF.